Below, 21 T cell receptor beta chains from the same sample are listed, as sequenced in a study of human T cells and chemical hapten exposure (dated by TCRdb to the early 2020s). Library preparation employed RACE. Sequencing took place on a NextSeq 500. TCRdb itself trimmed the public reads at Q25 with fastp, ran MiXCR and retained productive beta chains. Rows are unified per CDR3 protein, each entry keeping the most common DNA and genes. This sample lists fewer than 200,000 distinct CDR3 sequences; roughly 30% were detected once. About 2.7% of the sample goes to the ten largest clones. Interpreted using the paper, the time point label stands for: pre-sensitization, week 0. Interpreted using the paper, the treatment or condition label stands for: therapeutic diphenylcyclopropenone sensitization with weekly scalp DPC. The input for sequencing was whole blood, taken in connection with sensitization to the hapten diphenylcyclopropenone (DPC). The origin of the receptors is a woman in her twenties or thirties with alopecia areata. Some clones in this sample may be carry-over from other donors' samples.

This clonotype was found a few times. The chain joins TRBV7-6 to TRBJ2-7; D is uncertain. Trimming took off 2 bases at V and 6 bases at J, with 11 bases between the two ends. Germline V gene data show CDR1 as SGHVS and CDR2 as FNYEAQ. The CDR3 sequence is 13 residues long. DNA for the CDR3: TGTGCCAGCAGCTTAAAGCCGATCGGCGAGCAGTACTTC. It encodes CASSLKPIGEQYF.

The CDR3: CASSEGGNTIYF. The CDR3, as DNA: TGTGCCAGCAGCGAGGGTGGAAACACCATATATTTT. The chain is built from TRBV7-3 and TRBJ1-3; D is unclear. The CDR3 is 12 residues long. With 5 bases removed from V and 3 bases from J, the gap between germline ends came to 5 bases. Germline values: CDR1 SGHTA, CDR2 FQGTGA.

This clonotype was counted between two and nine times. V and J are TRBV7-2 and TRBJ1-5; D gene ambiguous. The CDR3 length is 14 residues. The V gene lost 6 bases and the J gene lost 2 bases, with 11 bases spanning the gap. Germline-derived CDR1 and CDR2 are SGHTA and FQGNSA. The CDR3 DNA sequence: TGTGCCAGCAGTCCCCCGGGAGGCAATCAGCCCCAGCATTTT. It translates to CASSPPGGNQPQHF.

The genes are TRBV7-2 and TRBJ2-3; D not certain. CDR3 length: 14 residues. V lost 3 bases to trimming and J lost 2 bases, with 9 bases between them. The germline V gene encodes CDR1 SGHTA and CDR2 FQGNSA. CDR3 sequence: CASSFNQATDTQYF. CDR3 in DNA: TGTGCCAGCAGCTTCAATCAAGCCACAGATACGCAGTATTTT.

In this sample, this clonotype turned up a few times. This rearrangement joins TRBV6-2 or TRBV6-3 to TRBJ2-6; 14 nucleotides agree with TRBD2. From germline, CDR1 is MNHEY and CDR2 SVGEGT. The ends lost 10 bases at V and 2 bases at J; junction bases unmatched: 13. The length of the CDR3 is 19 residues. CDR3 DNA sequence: TGTGCCACCCTGGACACGGGACTAGCGGGAGTAGCTGGGGCCAACGTCCTGACTTTC. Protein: CATLDTGLAGVAGANVLTF.

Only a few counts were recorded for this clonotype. The CDR3 nucleotides are TGTGCCAGCAGCGCGACCGGGACAGTTGCGACAGATACGCAGTATTTT. Amino acid sequence: CASSATGTVATDTQYF. The chain has TRBV7-9 and TRBJ2-3, with 7 bases lining up with TRBD1. This CDR3 region has 16 residues. Germline V CDR1 and CDR2: SEHNR, FQNEAQ (reference sequence). J was trimmed by 3 bases and V by 5 bases; bases with no gene match: 11.

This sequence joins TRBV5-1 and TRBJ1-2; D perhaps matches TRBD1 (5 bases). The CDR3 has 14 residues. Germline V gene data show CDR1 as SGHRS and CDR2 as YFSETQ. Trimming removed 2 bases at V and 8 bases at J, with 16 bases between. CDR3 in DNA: TGCGCCAGCAGCTTCTCAACAGGAATGGGCGGCTACACCTTC. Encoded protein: CASSFSTGMGGYTF.

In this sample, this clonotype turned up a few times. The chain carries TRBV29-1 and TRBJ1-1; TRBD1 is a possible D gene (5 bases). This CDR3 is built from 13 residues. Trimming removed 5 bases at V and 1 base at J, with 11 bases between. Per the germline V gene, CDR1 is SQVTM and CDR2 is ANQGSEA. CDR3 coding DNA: TGCAGCGTTCAGGGAGCGACGAACACTGAAGCTTTCTTT. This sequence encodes CSVQGATNTEAFF.

The CDR3 DNA is TGTGCCAGCAGCGCAGTATCAGATACGCAGTATTTT. Amino acids: CASSAVSDTQYF. The chain joins TRBV28 to TRBJ2-3; D not resolved. CDR1 is MDHEN and CDR2 is SYDVKM in the germline V gene. V gave up 6 bases and J gave up 4 bases, with 8 bases separating them. The CDR3 contains 12 residues.

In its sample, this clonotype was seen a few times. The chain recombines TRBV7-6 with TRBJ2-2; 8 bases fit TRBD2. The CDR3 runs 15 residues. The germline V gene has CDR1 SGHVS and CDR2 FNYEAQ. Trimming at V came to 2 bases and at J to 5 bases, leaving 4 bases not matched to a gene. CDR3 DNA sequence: TGTGCCAGCAGCTTAACAAGCGGGAGTACCGGGGAGCTGTTTTTT. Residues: CASSLTSGSTGELFF.

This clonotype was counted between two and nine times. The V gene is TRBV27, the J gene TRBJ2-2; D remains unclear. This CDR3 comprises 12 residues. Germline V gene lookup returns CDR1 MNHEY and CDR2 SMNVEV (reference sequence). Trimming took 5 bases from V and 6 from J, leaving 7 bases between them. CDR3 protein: CASSPPAGELFF. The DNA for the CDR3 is TGTGCCAGCAGTCCCCCCGCCGGGGAGCTGTTTTTT.

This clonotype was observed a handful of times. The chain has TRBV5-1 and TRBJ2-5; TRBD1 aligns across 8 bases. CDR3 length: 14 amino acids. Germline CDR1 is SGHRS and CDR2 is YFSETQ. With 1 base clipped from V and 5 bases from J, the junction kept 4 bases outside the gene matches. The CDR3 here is CASSLISGGETQYF. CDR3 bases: TGCGCCAGCAGCTTGATTTCAGGGGGCGAGACCCAGTACTTC.

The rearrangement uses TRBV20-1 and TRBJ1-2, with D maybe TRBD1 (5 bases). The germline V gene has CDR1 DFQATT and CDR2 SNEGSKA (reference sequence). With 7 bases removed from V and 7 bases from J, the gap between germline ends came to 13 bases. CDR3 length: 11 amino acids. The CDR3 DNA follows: TGCAGTGGGGGGGGAGTCTTTGGCTACACCTTC. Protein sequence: CSGGGVFGYTF.

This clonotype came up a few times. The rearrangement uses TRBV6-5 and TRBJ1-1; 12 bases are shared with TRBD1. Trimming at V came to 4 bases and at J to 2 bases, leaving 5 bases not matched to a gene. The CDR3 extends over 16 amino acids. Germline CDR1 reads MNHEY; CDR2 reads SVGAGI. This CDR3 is CASSSPGTGGNTEAFF. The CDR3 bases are TGTGCCAGCAGTTCGCCCGGGACAGGGGGCAACACTGAAGCTTTCTTT.

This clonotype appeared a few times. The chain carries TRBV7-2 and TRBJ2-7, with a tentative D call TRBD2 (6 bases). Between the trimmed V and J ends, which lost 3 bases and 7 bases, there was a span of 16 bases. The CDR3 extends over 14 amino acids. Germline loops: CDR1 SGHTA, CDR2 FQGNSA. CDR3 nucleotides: TGTGCCAGCAGCTTGGGGCGCGCCCGGGGGGAGCAGTACTTC. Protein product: CASSLGRARGEQYF. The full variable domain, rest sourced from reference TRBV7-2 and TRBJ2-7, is GAGVSQSPSNKVTEKGKDVELRCDPISGHTALYWYRQSLGQGLEFLIYFQGNSAPDKSGLPSDRFSAERTGGSVSTLTIQRTQQEDSAVYLCASSLGRARGEQYFGPGTRLTVT.

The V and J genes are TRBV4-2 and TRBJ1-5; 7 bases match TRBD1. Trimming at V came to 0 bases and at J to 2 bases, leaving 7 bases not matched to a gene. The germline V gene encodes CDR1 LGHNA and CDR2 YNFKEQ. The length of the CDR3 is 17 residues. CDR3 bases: TGTGCCAGCAGCCAAGATGGACAGGCTTCGGGCAATCAGCCCCAGCATTTT. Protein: CASSQDGQASGNQPQHF.

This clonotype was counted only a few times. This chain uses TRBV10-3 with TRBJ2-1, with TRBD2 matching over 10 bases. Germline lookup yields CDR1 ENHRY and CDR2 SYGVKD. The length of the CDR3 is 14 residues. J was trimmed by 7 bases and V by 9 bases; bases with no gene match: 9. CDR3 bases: TGTGCCATATCTCAGCGGGAGGGCCGGAATGAGCAGTTCTTC. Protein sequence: CAISQREGRNEQFF.

The CDR3 sequence is CASSPRNAGGETQYF. Here the CDR3 DNA reads TGTGCCAGCAGCCCCCGGAACGCGGGAGGGGAGACCCAGTACTTC. The gene calls are TRBV11-1 and TRBJ2-5; 9 bases align to TRBD2. This CDR3 has 15 amino acids. Losses at the gene ends were 5 bases for V and 5 bases for J; bases not matched to a gene: 9. CDR1 is SGHAT and CDR2 is FQDESV in the germline V gene (reference sequence).

CDR3 sequence (DNA): TGCAGTGCTAGAGGTACTAGCGGGAGGGGTGAGCAGTACTTC. Translation: CSARGTSGRGEQYF. This sequence joins TRBV20-1 and TRBJ2-7; the match to TRBD2 covers 13 bases. The CDR3 is made up of 14 amino acids. Germline V gives CDR1 DFQATT, CDR2 SNEGSKA (reference sequence). V trimming: 1 base; J trimming: 7 bases; junction bases outside the gene matches: 4.

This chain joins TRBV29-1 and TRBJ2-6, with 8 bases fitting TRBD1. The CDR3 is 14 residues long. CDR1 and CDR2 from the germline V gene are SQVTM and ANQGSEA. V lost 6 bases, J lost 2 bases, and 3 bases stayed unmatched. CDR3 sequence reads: CSVKDRAGANVLTF. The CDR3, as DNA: TGCAGCGTCAAGGACAGGGCTGGGGCCAACGTCCTGACTTTC.

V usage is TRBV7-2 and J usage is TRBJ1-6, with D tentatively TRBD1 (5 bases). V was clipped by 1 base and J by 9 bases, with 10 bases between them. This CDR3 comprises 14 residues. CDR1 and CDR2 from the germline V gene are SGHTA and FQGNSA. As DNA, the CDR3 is TGTGCCAGCAGCTTAGGGGGGGTGGTTTCACCCCTCCACTTT. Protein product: CASSLGGVVSPLHF.